A selection of T cell receptor beta chains follows, all from one sample in a study of blood T cell repertoires in COVID-19. Assay: immunoSEQ multiplex PCR; the TCRdb copy retains only in-frame clones and omits some. The table includes under 350,000 clones, 85% to 90% detected once. The sequencing input was peripheral blood. The receptors come from a man aged 40-50 years with acute or convalescent COVID-19. Each CDR3 is given without its conserved first and last residue. Clone size is stated in some rows and not others, as once, few, many or a class when expanded.

NA	14	TRBV19	TRBJ1-6	ASSMGQEYYNSPLH
NA	13	TRBV21-1	TRBJ2-7	ASSPWTRGHDEQY
few	14	TRBV10-3	TRBJ2-1	AISDGMGGLNNEQF
once	10	TRBV12-3/TRBV12-4	TRBJ1-5	ASGPRNQPQH
NA	12	TRBV9	TRBJ2-3	ASSVAYSTDTQY
NA	11	TRBV2	TRBJ2-5	ASNFGGHETQY
once	12	TRBV28	TRBJ2-4	ASSATSGVNIQY
NA	15	TRBV11-2	TRBJ2-7	ASSLDYGQGVSYEQY
NA	12	TRBV6-1	TRBJ2-2	ASSAETVTGELF
NA	12	TRBV5-1	TRBJ1-6	ASSLGDSNSPLH
NA	17	TRBV27	TRBJ1-5	ASSLGGTGSLISNQPQH
NA	11	TRBV6-5	TRBJ1-2	ASRPAGKGGYT
NA	13	TRBV7-3	TRBJ2-1	ASSLSGSSYNEQF